Presented here are 2 T cell receptor beta chains from one specimen sequenced in a study of T-cell memory formation after mild COVID-19. TCRdb passed the 5' RACE reads through MiXCR, listing each CDR3 protein once. Counted here are around 410,000 distinct CDR3 sequences, more than 20% occurring once; the ten biggest clones make up over 10%. Sequenced material: PBMCs or a T cell subset sorted from them (not recorded which). The source is an adult woman who had mild COVID-19 (a few samples of this study predate the infection). Cell type and time point are not known.

V usage is TRBV27 and J usage is TRBJ1-5; D is unclear. The CDR3 runs 19 residues. Germline CDR1 is MNHEY and CDR2 is SMNVEV (reference sequence). V was cut by 5 bases and J by 0 bases, with 23 bases left in between. The CDR3 nucleotides are TGTGCCAGCAGTCCGCATTGGTCTCCTTACACAGATAGCAATCAGCCCCAGCATTTT. Protein product: CASSPHWSPYTDSNQPQHF.

This clonotype was detected only a few times. The chain combines TRBV10-3 with TRBJ2-1; tentatively, D is TRBD2 (5 bases). The germline V and J ends were trimmed by 4 bases and 5 bases, with 9 bases remaining between them. Germline CDR1 ENHRY, CDR2 SYGVKD. The CDR3 length is 13 residues. CDR3 nucleotides: TGTGCCATCAGTGTGGACTGGAACAATGAGCAGTTCTTC. Amino acids: CAISVDWNNEQFF.